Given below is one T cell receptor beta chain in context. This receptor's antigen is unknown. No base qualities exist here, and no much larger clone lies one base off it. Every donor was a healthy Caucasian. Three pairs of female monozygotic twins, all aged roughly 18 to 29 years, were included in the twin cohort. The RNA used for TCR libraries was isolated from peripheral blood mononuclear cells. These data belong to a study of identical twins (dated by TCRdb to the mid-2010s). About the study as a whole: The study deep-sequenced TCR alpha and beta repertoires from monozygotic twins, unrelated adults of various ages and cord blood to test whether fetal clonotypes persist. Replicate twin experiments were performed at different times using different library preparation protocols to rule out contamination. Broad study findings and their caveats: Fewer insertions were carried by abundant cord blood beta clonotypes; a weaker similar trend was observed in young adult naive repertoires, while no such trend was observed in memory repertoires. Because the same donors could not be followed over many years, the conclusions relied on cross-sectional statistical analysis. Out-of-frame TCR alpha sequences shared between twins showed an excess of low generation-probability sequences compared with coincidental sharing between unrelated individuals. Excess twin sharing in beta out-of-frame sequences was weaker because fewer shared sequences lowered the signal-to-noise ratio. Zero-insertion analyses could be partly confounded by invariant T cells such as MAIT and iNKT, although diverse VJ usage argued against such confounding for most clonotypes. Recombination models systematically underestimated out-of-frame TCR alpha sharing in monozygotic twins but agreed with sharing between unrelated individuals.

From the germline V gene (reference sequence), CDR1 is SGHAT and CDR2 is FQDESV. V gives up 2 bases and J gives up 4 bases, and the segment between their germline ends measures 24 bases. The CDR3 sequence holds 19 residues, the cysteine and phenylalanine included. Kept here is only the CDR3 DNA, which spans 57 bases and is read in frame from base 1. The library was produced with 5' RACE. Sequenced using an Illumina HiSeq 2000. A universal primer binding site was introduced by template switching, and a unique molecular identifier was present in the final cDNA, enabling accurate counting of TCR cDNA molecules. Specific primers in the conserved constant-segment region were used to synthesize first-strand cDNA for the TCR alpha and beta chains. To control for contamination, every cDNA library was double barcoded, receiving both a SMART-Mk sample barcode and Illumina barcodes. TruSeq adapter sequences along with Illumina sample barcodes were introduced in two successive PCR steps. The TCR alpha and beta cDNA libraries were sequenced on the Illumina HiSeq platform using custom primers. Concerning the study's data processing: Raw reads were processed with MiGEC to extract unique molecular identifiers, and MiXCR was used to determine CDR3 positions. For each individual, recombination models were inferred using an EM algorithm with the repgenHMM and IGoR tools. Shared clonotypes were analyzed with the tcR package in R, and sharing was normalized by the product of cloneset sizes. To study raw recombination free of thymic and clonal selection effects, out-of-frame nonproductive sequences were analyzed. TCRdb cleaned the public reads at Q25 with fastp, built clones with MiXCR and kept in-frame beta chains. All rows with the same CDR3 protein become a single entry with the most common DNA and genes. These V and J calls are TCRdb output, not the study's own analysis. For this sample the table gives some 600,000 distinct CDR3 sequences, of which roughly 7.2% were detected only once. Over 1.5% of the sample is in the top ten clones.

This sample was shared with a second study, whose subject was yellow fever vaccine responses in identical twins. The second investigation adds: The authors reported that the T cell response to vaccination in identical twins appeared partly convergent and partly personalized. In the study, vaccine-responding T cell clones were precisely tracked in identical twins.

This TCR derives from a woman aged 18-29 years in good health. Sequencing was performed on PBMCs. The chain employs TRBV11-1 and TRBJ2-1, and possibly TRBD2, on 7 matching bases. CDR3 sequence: CASSLMGPSGRGVYNEQFF. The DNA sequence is TGTGCCAGCAGCTTAATGGGACCGTCTGGGAGGGGGGTTTACAATGAGCAGTTCTTC.